A single sample gave rise to the 16 T cell receptor beta chains below, sequenced in a study of blood T cell repertoires in COVID-19. The method was immunoSEQ multiplex PCR; TCRdb's version includes in-frame clones alone and lacks a portion of them. The data contain about 200,000 clones, 70% to 90% of them singletons. The sequenced sample consisted of PBMCs or T cells enriched from blood (not recorded which). Every receptor here comes from a woman between 18 and 29 years old who had recovered from COVID-19.

This chain connects TRBV28 to TRBJ2-5; the D gene is possibly TRBD1 (6 bases). CDR1 is MDHEN, CDR2 SYDVKM, per germline. The V and J ends lost 5 bases and 2 bases respectively, with 21 bases between them. The CDR3 extends over 17 amino acids. DNA for the CDR3: TGTGCCAGCAGTCAACCTGGGGGCAGGGTGCGGCAAGAGACCCAGTACTTC. It yields the protein CASSQPGGRVRQETQYF.

This sequence joins TRBV4-1 and TRBJ2-7; D is possibly TRBD1 (5 bases). The CDR3 consists of 15 residues. Germline loops: CDR1 MGHRA, CDR2 YSYEKL. Trimming left V 4 bases short and J 2 bases short, with 15 bases between. CDR3 sequence reads: CASSRVLGQPYEQYF. As DNA, the CDR3 is TGCGCCAGCAGCCGGGTTCTCGGACAACCCTACGAGCAGTACTTC.

The chain has TRBV25-1 and TRBJ1-4; TRBD1 is a possible D gene (5 bases). The CDR3 covers 18 residues. The germline V gene encodes CDR1 MGHDK and CDR2 SYGVNS. V lost 8 bases and J 4 bases, leaving 26 bases between the germline ends. CDR3 protein: CASSASRAISGLNEKLFF. The CDR3 DNA reads as TGTGCCAGCTCCGCTTCGAGGGCCATATCGGGACTTAATGAAAAACTGTTTTTT.

V gene TRBV30 combines with J gene TRBJ1-3, with D tentatively TRBD1 (6 bases). The V and J ends lost 3 bases and 3 bases respectively, with 9 bases between them. Germline-derived CDR1 and CDR2 are GTSNPN and SVGIG (reference sequence). The CDR3 contains 13 residues. The CDR3 protein is CAWRQGLGNTIYF. CDR3 DNA sequence: TGTGCCTGGAGGCAGGGGCTTGGAAACACCATATATTTT.

The V and J genes are TRBV6-5 and TRBJ2-1; 7 positions match TRBD1. Germline trimming cut 7 bases from V and 7 bases from J; bases unmatched to any gene: 1. The length of the CDR3 is 11 residues. The germline CDR1 and CDR2 sequences are MNHEY and SVGAGI. The CDR3 DNA is TGTGCCAGCACGACAGGGAATGAGCAGTTCTTC. This gives the protein CASTTGNEQFF.

This clone came up once. V gene TRBV7-9 combines with J gene TRBJ1-2; maybe TRBD1 (5 bases). Trimming removed 5 bases at V and 6 bases at J, with 13 bases between. This CDR3 has 13 residues. Looked up from germline, CDR1 is SEHNR and CDR2 is FQNEAQ (reference sequence). CDR3 region: CASSPWTNHGYTF. CDR3 bases: TGTGCCAGCAGCCCTTGGACAAACCATGGCTACACCTTC. The whole variable domain, filled in from reference TRBV7-9 and TRBJ1-2, reads DTGVSQNPRHKITKRGQNVTFRCDPISEHNRLYWYRQTLGQGPEFLTYFQNEAQLEKSRLLSDRFSAERPKGSFSTLEIQRTEQGDSAMYLCASSPWTNHGYTFGSGTRLTVV.

The chain employs TRBV5-6 and TRBJ2-7; D might be TRBD1 (6 bases). The CDR3 spans 17 residues. V lost 0 bases and J lost 5, with 21 bases in between. Germline assignment: CDR1 SGHDT and CDR2 YYEEEE. In DNA, the CDR3 is TGTGCCAGCAGCTTGGTCCAGTTCACCGGGACAAAGCACGAGCAGTACTTC. Translation: CASSLVQFTGTKHEQYF.

This chain joins TRBV4-1 and TRBJ1-2, with TRBD1 matching over 10 bases. V was clipped by 2 bases and J by 5 bases; unmatched bases: 8. The CDR3 extends over 16 amino acids. Germline V gives CDR1 MGHRA, CDR2 YSYEKL. CDR3 bases: TGCGCCAGCAGCCAACCGGGACAGGGGAAGCCATATGGCTACACCTTC. Amino acid sequence: CASSQPGQGKPYGYTF.

This chain joins TRBV5-5 and TRBJ2-7; 10 bases map to TRBD2. There are 16 residues in the CDR3. Germline trimming cut 0 bases from V and 4 bases from J; bases unmatched to any gene: 7. Germline V CDR1 and CDR2: SGHKS, YYEKEE (reference sequence). CDR3 sequence: CASSLGVMTSGYEQYF. In DNA form, the CDR3 reads TGTGCCAGCAGCTTGGGAGTAATGACTAGCGGGTACGAGCAGTACTTC.

CDR3 loop: CASSRAGLEGEKLFF. The DNA for the CDR3 is TGTGCCAGCAGCCGGGCGGGACTTGAAGGGGAAAAACTGTTTTTT. This chain uses TRBV5-4 with TRBJ1-4, with a tentative D call TRBD1 (5 bases). Per germline, CDR1 SGHNT and CDR2 YYREEE (reference sequence). CDR3 length: 15 amino acids. Deletions cut 4 bases from V and 8 bases from J, with 18 bases between. Using reference TRBV5-4 and TRBJ1-4 for the parts outside the CDR3, the full variable domain is ETGVTQSPTHLIKTRGQQVTLRCSSQSGHNTVSWYQQALGQGPQFIFQYYREEENGRGNFPPRFSGLQFPNYSSELNVNALELDDSALYLCASSRAGLEGEKLFFGSGTQLSVL.

This rearrangement joins TRBV10-1 to TRBJ2-1; D is undetermined. The V gene's germline CDR1 is WNHNN and CDR2 SYGVQD (reference sequence). This CDR3 is 11 amino acids long. V was shortened by 9 bases and J by 5 bases, with 8 bases between the two germline ends. The chain's CDR3 is CASTTHNEQFF. The DNA of the CDR3 is TGCGCCAGTACCACTCACAATGAGCAGTTCTTC.

J is TRBJ1-1 and V is TRBV28; possibly TRBD1 for D (6 bases). The germline V gene has CDR1 MDHEN and CDR2 SYDVKM. The CDR3 extends over 15 amino acids. Trimming took off 6 bases at V and 2 bases at J, with 16 bases between the two ends. CDR3 region: CASSAYTGYNTEAFF. In DNA form, the CDR3 reads TGTGCCAGCAGCGCCTATACAGGGTACAACACTGAAGCTTTCTTT.

V gene TRBV30 combines with J gene TRBJ2-3; a possible D gene is TRBD1 (6 bases). The CDR3 is 13 residues long. V was pared by 4 bases and J by 5 bases, with 13 bases between. Germline loops: CDR1 GTSNPN, CDR2 SVGIG (reference sequence). The CDR3 DNA is TGTGCCTGGAATAGGGGGAACCGAGATACGCAGTATTTT. The encoded protein is CAWNRGNRDTQYF.

The chain links TRBV4-1 to TRBJ1-2, with a weak D call TRBD1 (5 bases). In germline, CDR1 is MGHRA, CDR2 YSYEKL. This CDR3 region has 15 residues. The V end lost 0 bases, the J end lost 2 bases, and 10 bases lay between the germline ends. The CDR3 DNA follows: TGCGCCAGCAGCCAAGATCCCAGGGAAAACTATGGCTACACCTTC. Translated: CASSQDPRENYGYTF.

The chain links TRBV6-5 to TRBJ2-7; D uncertain. CDR1 and CDR2 (germline): MNHEY, SVGAGI. V shed 2 bases and J shed 5 bases, with 7 bases lying between them. There are 12 residues in the CDR3. Written as DNA, the CDR3 is TGTGCCAGCAGTTACGTCCCCGACGAGCAGTACTTC. Its translation: CASSYVPDEQYF.

The chain employs TRBV3-1 (or the pseudogene TRBV3-2) and TRBJ1-1; D gene unclear. The V end lost 4 bases, the J end lost 2 bases, and 20 bases lay between the germline ends. CDR3 length equals 17 residues. Germline-derived CDR1 and CDR2 are LGHDT and YNNKEL (reference sequence). CDR3 protein: CASSRALPWADNTEAFF. CDR3 coding DNA: TGTGCCAGCAGCCGTGCGCTACCTTGGGCAGACAACACTGAAGCTTTCTTT.